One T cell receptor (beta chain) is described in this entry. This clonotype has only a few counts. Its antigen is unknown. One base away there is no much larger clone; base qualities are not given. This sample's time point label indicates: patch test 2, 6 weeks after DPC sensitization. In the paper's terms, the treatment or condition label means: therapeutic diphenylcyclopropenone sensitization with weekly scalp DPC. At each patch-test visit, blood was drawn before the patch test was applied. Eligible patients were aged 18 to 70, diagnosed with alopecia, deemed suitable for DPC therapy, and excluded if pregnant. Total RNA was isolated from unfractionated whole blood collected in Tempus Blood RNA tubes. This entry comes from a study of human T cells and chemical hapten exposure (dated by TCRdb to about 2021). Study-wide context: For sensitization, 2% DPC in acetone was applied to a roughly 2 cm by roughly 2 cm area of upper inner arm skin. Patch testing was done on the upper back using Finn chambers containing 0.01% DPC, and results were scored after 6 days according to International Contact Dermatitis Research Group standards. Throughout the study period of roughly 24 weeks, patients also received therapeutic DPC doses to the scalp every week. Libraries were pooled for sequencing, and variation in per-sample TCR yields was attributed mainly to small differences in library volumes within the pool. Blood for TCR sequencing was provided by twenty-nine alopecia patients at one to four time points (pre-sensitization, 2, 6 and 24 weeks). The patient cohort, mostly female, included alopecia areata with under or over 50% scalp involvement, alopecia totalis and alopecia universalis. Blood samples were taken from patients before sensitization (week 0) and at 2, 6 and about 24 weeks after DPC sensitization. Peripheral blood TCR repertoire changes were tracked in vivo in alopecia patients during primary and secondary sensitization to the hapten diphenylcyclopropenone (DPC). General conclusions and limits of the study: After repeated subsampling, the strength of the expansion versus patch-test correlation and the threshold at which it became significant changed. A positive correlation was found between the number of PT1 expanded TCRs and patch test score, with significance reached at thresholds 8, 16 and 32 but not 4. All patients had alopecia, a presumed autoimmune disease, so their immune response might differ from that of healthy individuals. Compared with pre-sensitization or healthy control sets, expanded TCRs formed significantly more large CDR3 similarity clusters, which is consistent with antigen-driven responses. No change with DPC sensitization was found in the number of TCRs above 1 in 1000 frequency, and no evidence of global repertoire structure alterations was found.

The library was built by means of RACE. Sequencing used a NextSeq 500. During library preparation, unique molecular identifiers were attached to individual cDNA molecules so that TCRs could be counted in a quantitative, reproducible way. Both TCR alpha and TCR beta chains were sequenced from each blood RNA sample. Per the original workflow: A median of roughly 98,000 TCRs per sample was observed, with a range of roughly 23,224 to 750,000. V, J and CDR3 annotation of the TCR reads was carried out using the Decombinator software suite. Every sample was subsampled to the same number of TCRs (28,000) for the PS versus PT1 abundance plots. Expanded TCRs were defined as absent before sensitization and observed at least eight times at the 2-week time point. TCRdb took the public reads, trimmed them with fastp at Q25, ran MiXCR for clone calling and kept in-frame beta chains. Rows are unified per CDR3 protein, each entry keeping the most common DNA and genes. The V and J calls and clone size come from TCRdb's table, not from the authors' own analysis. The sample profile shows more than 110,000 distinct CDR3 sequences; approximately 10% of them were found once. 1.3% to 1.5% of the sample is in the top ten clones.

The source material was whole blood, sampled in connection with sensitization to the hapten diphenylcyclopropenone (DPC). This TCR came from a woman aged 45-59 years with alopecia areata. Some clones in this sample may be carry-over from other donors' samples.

This receptor carries the CDR3 CASSPRSGTVNTEAFF. The sequenced DNA is TGTGCCAGCTCACCAAGGTCGGGGACGGTGAACACTGAAGCTTTCTTT. The sequence links TRBV18 to TRBJ1-1; matching of 5 bases hints at TRBD1 as the D gene. As encoded in the germline V gene, CDR1 is KGHSH while CDR2 is LQKENI. Including cysteine and phenylalanine, the CDR3 has 16 amino acids. The kept DNA is CDR3 alone, 48 bases in frame from the first base. V and J lose 2 bases and 0 bases, and a span of 13 bases separates them.